This is a list of T cell receptor beta chains from one sample in a study of blood T cell repertoires in COVID-19. This table comes from immunoSEQ multiplex PCR, and its TCRdb copy is limited to in-frame clones, with some not included. The table has about 140,000 clones, approximately 84% seen once. The sample was peripheral blood. All receptors derive from a human donor in a cohort sampled during active COVID-19. CDR3s include the opening cysteine and the closing phenylalanine or tryptophan. A D gene is named only where the DNA matches it firmly. Clone size is given for some rows only: seen once, a few or many times, or a class if the clone is expanded.

TRBV7-2	-	TRBJ1-5	TRBD1	CASSREGAKPQHF	TGTGCCAGCAGCCGGGAGGGGGCTAAGCCCCAGCATTTT
TRBV5-1	-	TRBJ2-1	TRBD2	CASSLPSGYNEQFF	TGCGCCAGCAGCTTGCCTAGCGGGTACAATGAGCAGTTCTTC
TRBV19	-	TRBJ2-2	TRBD1	CASRGTGIGGTGELFF	TGTGCCAGTAGGGGGACAGGGATAGGGGGAACCGGGGAGCTGTTTTTT
TRBV24-1	-	TRBJ1-1	-	CATSDSRTGTRAFF	TGTGCCACCAGTGATTCGAGAACCGGGACTAGAGCTTTCTTT
TRBV6-5	-	TRBJ2-7	-	CASSYSGAGHHYEQYF	TGTGCCAGCAGTTATTCCGGTGCAGGCCACCACTACGAGCAGTACTTC
TRBV7-2	once	TRBJ1-5	TRBD1	CASSPRQGSNQPQHF	TGTGCCAGCAGCCCCCGACAGGGGAGCAATCAGCCCCAGCATTTT
TRBV15	-	TRBJ1-4	TRBD1	CATSRGDRLNEKLFF	TGTGCCACCAGCAGAGGGGACAGACTCAATGAAAAACTGTTTTTT
TRBV5-1	few	TRBJ2-1	-	CASSLVGGYDEQFF	TGCGCCAGCAGCTTGGTAGGGGGATACGATGAGCAGTTCTTC
TRBV6-6	-	TRBJ2-5	TRBD2	CASTGRGREETQYF	TGTGCCAGCACCGGACGAGGGAGGGAAGAGACCCAGTACTTC
TRBV5-1	-	TRBJ1-2	TRBD1	CASSLRQGPNYGYTF	TGCGCCAGCAGCTTGAGACAGGGCCCAAACTATGGCTACACCTTC
TRBV6-5	-	TRBJ1-1	-	CASSYDLRGTEAFF	TGTGCCAGCAGTTACGACCTAAGGGGCACTGAAGCTTTCTTT
TRBV27	-	TRBJ1-2	-	CASSSLNMAGYTF	TGTGCCAGCAGTTCCTTAAATATGGCTGGCTACACCTTC
TRBV11-2	-	TRBJ2-1	-	CASSPHPAMRYNEQFF	TGTGCCAGCAGCCCCCACCCCGCTATGAGATACAATGAGCAGTTCTTC
TRBV10-3	-	TRBJ1-4	TRBD1	CAISESGTGNEKLFF	TGTGCCATCAGTGAGTCTGGGACAGGGAATGAAAAACTGTTTTTT
TRBV5-4	-	TRBJ1-2	TRBD1	CASSLDRGRGINYGYTF	TGTGCCAGCAGCTTGGACAGGGGGCGAGGGATTAACTATGGCTACACCTTC
TRBV10-2	-	TRBJ2-3	-	CASTGAGDTDTQYF	TGCGCCAGCACCGGAGCCGGGGACACAGATACGCAGTATTTT
TRBV9	-	TRBJ2-2	-	CASSMQGPGELFF	TGTGCCAGCAGCATGCAGGGGCCCGGGGAGCTGTTTTTT
TRBV11-2	-	TRBJ1-3	TRBD1	CASSLTGEAGNTIYF	TGTGCCAGCAGCCTTACAGGGGAGGCTGGAAACACCATATATTTT
TRBV9	-	TRBJ2-6	TRBD1	CASSVARGRPVSGANVLTF	TGTGCCAGCAGCGTAGCGAGGGGGCGTCCGGTCTCTGGGGCCAACGTCCTGACTTTC
TRBV5-1	-	TRBJ2-7	-	CATSKQGFENEQYF	TGCGCCACCTCCAAACAGGGTTTTGAGAACGAGCAGTACTTC
TRBV10-1	-	TRBJ1-5	-	CASSGQLNQPQHF	TGCGCCAGCAGTGGACAGCTCAATCAGCCCCAGCATTTT
TRBV11-2	-	TRBJ2-2	TRBD2	CASSLERGAGELFF	TGTGCCAGCAGCCTCGAGCGGGGGGCCGGGGAGCTGTTTTTT
TRBV15	once	TRBJ1-4	TRBD1	CATSRVGTGYEKLFF	TGTGCCACCAGCAGAGTGGGGACAGGGTATGAAAAACTGTTTTTT
TRBV3-1/TRBV3-2	-	TRBJ1-1	-	CASSQQNSQAFF	TGTGCCAGCAGCCAACAAAACAGCCAAGCTTTCTTT
TRBV6-5	few	TRBJ2-7	TRBD2	CASTTNSGGFYEQYF	TGTGCCAGCACCACCAACAGCGGGGGGTTTTACGAGCAGTACTTC
TRBV5-1	-	TRBJ2-3	TRBD1	CASSTRPRTGGNTDTQYF	TGCGCCAGCAGCACCCGGCCCCGGACAGGGGGAAACACAGATACGCAGTATTTT
TRBV3-1/TRBV3-2	-	TRBJ2-3	-	CASSRLGADTQYF	TGTGCCAGCAGCCGTCTAGGGGCAGATACGCAGTATTTT
TRBV19	-	TRBJ1-5	TRBD1	CASSHPPGTGGNQPQHF	TGTGCCAGTAGCCACCCGCCGGGGACAGGGGGCAATCAGCCCCAGCATTTT
TRBV5-1	-	TRBJ2-3	-	CASSWPGTSYTDTQYF	TGCGCCAGCAGTTGGCCCGGGACTTCTTACACAGATACGCAGTATTTT
TRBV28	-	TRBJ1-5	-	CASSLAGGPQHF	TGTGCCAGCAGTTTAGCCGGGGGACCCCAGCATTTT
TRBV2	-	TRBJ1-1	-	CASRPEDDTEAFF	TGTGCCAGCAGGCCAGAAGATGACACTGAAGCTTTCTTT
TRBV18	-	TRBJ2-5	TRBD1	CASSPTGGIETQYF	TGTGCCAGCTCACCGACAGGGGGTATAGAGACCCAGTACTTC
TRBV27	-	TRBJ1-2	-	CASSSLPRNYGYTF	TGTGCCAGCAGTTCCCTCCCCAGAAACTATGGCTACACCTTC
TRBV29-1	-	TRBJ1-4	-	CSVERGQKVFF	TGCAGCGTTGAAAGGGGCCAGAAGGTGTTTTTT
TRBV7-9	-	TRBJ1-1	-	CASSSGQNLMNTEAFF	TGTGCCAGCAGCTCCGGACAGAATCTCATGAACACTGAAGCTTTCTTT
TRBV3-1/TRBV3-2	few	TRBJ1-1	TRBD1	CASGTGAFGGTEAFF	TGTGCCAGCGGGACAGGGGCATTTGGCGGCACTGAAGCTTTCTTT
TRBV5-1	-	TRBJ1-1	TRBD1	CASSLGWDRGSEAFF	TGCGCCAGCAGCTTGGGATGGGACAGGGGCTCTGAAGCTTTCTTT
TRBV18	-	TRBJ1-1	TRBD1	CASSIIQGTTEAFF	TGTGCCAGCTCAATCATACAGGGGACCACTGAAGCTTTCTTT
TRBV24-1	-	TRBJ2-1	TRBD1	CATSDRQGVGYNEQFF	TGTGCCACCAGTGATCGGCAGGGGGTCGGTTACAATGAGCAGTTCTTC
TRBV10-2	-	TRBJ2-7	TRBD1	CASRQGVTYEQYF	TGCGCCAGCCGACAGGGGGTCACCTACGAGCAGTACTTC